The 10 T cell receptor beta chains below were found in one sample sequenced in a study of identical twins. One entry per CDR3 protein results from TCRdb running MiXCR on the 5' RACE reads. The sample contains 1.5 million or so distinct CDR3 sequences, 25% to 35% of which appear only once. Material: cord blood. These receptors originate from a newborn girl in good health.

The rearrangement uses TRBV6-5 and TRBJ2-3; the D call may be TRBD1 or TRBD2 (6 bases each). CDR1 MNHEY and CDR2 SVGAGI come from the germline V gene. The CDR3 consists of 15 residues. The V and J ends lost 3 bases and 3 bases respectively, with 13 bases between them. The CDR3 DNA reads TGTGCCAGCAGTTATCGGGTAGGGGGGACAGATACGCAGTATTTT. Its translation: CASSYRVGGTDTQYF.

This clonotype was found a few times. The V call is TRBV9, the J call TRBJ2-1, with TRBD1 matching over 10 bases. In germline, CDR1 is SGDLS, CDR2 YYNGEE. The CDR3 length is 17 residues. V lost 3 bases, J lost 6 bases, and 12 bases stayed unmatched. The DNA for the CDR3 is TGTGCCAGCAGCGCAGGGACAGGGGACGGGGGTTTCAATGAGCAGTTCTTC. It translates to CASSAGTGDGGFNEQFF.

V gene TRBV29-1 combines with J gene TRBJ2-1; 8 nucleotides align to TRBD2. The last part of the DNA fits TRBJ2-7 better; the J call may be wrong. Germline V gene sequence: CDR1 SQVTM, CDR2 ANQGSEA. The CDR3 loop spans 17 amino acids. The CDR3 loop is CSVEDLGLAGSYNEQYF. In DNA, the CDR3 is TGCAGCGTTGAAGATCTTGGGCTAGCGGGCTCCTACAATGAGCAGTACTTC.

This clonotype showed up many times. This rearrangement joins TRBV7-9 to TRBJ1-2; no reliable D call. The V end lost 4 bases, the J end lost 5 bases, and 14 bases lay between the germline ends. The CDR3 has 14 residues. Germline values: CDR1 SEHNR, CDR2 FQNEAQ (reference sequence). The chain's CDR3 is CASSSRVFLYGYTF. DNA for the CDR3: TGTGCCAGCAGCTCCCGGGTTTTTCTGTATGGCTACACCTTC.

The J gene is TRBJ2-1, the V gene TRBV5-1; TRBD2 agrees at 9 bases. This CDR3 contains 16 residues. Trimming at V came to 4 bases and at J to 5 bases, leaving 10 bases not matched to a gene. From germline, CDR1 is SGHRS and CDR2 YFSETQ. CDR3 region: CASSLYSGTSHNEQFF. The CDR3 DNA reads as TGCGCCAGCAGCCTATATTCCGGGACTAGCCACAATGAGCAGTTCTTC.

The CDR3 nucleotides are TGTGCCAGCAGCGCTAACGGACGGGCCGGAAACACCATATATTTT. This encodes CASSANGRAGNTIYF. The chain couples TRBV9 to TRBJ1-3; no clear D gene. The CDR3 has 15 residues. Germline V CDR1 and CDR2: SGDLS, YYNGEE. V was shortened by 3 bases and J by 4 bases, with 14 bases between the two germline ends.

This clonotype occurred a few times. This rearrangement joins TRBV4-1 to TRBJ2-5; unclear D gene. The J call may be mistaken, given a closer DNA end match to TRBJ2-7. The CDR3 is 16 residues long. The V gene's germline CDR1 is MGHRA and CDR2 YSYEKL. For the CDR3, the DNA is TGCGCCAGCAGCCAATACTGGCCTGGATCTTCTTACGAGCAGTACTTC. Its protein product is CASSQYWPGSSYEQYF.

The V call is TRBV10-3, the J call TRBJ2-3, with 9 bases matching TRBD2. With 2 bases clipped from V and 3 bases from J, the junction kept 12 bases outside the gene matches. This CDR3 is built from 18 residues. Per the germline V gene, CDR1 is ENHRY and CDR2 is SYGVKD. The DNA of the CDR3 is TGTGCCATCAGTGAGATAAGAAGTAGCGGGAGAGAAACAGATACGCAGTATTTT. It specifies CAISEIRSSGRETDTQYF.

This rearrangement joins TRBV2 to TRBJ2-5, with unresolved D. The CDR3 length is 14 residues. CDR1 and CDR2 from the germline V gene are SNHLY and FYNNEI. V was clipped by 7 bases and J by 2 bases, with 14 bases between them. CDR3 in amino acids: CASKSGSKQETQYF. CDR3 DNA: TGTGCCAGCAAAAGTGGGTCCAAACAAGAGACCCAGTACTTC. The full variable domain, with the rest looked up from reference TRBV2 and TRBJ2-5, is EPEVTQTPSHQVTQMGQEVILRCVPISNHLYFYWYRQILGQKVEFLVSFYNNEISEKSEIFDDQFSVERPDGSNFTLKIRSTKLEDSAMYFCASKSGSKQETQYFGPGTRLLVL.

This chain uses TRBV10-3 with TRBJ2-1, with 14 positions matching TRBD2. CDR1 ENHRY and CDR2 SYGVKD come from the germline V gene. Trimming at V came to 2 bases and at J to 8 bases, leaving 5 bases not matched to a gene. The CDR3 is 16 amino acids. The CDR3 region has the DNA TGTGCCATCAGTGAGGGGACTAGCGGGAGTGTGGATGAGCAGTTCTTC. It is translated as CAISEGTSGSVDEQFF.